Presented here are 13 T cell receptor beta chains from one specimen sequenced in a study of CDR3 diversity in severe acne. Each CDR3 protein is one row after TCRdb ran MiXCR on the PCR reads. The sample consists of some 90,000 distinct CDR3 sequences, 45% to 50% of them appearing once. The material sequenced was blood. The origin of the receptors is a male donor in good health, serving as a control.

Note on this clonotype: An end of the junction does not agree with germline; a read error may underlie this. The rearrangement joins TRBV27 to TRBJ2-3; D gene ambiguous. From germline, CDR1 is MNHEY and CDR2 SMNVEV (reference sequence). The CDR3 has 13 amino acids. CDR3 nucleotide sequence: TGTGTCAGCAGCCGAGACTCGCCGGATACGCAGTATTTT. Protein product: CVSSRDSPDTQYF.

This clonotype appeared many times. The rearrangement joins TRBV7-9 to TRBJ2-7; D is possibly TRBD2 (6 bases). CDR3 length equals 13 residues. The germline gives CDR1 SEHNR, CDR2 FQNEAQ (reference sequence). V dropped 10 bases and J dropped 6 bases, with 19 bases sitting between them. As DNA, the CDR3 is TGTGCCACTAGGTTGGAGGGGTTGAGCGAGCAGTACTTC. It specifies CATRLEGLSEQYF. The full variable domain, rest sourced from reference TRBV7-9 and TRBJ2-7, is DTGVSQNPRHKITKRGQNVTFRCDPISEHNRLYWYRQTLGQGPEFLTYFQNEAQLEKSRLLSDRFSAERPKGSFSTLEIQRTEQGDSAMYLCATRLEGLSEQYFGPGTRLTVT.

The chain recombines TRBV20-1 with TRBJ2-7, with 8 nucleotides matching TRBD1. From germline, CDR1 is DFQATT and CDR2 SNEGSKA (reference sequence). V lost 6 bases to trimming and J lost 5 bases; unmatched junction nucleotides: 9. This CDR3 region has 13 residues. DNA of the CDR3: TGCAGTGCAGTCAGGACAGGGTCCCACGAGCAGTACTTC. Translating gives CSAVRTGSHEQYF.

The V gene is TRBV5-1, the J gene TRBJ2-5; 8 bases fit TRBD1. This CDR3 spans 14 amino acids. V was pared by 6 bases and J by 7 bases, with 11 bases of the junction left unmatched. From germline, CDR1 is SGHRS and CDR2 YFSETQ. The CDR3 reads CASTGQEGLGTQYF. CDR3 bases: TGCGCCAGCACGGGACAGGAAGGGCTAGGGACCCAGTACTTC.

This chain uses TRBV6-1 with TRBJ1-3, with D unclear. CDR3 length: 12 amino acids. Germline CDR1 and CDR2: MNHNS and SASEGT. The V and J ends lost 2 bases and 6 bases respectively, with 5 bases between them. CDR3 residues: CASSERENTIYF. The CDR3 region has the DNA TGTGCCAGCAGTGAACGAGAAAACACCATATATTTT.

V and J are TRBV7-2 and TRBJ1-3, with 7 bases that match TRBD1. V lost 5 bases, J lost 7 bases, and 8 bases stayed unmatched. The CDR3 sequence is 14 residues long. Per germline, CDR1 SGHTA and CDR2 FQGNSA. The CDR3: CASSHSTGINTIYF. CDR3 nucleotides: TGTGCCAGCAGCCATTCGACAGGGATCAACACCATATATTTT.

V and J are TRBV20-1 and TRBJ1-5; the match to TRBD1 covers 9 bases. The CDR3 has 13 amino acids. The V and J ends lost 5 bases and 5 bases, in that order; junction bases with no gene match: 4. Germline CDR1 and CDR2: DFQATT and SNEGSKA (reference sequence). CDR3 protein: CSAGQGSDQPQHF. CDR3 DNA sequence: TGCAGTGCTGGACAGGGGTCGGATCAGCCCCAGCATTTT.

The chain carries TRBV20-1 and TRBJ1-6; possibly TRBD1 for D (5 bases). This CDR3 region has 15 residues. With 5 bases removed from V and 5 bases from J, the gap between germline ends came to 16 bases. Per the germline V gene, CDR1 is DFQATT and CDR2 is SNEGSKA (reference sequence). The CDR3 is CSADDSAGNNSPLHF. The DNA for the CDR3 is TGCAGTGCTGACGACAGCGCTGGTAATAATTCACCCCTCCACTTT.

This clonotype has ten or more counts. The chain combines TRBV4-2 with TRBJ2-7; D may be TRBD1 (6 bases). The V end was cut by 1 base, the J end by 1 base, with 11 bases between. Germline assignment: CDR1 LGHNA and CDR2 YNFKEQ. This CDR3 region has 15 residues. The CDR3 DNA reads TGTGCCAGCAGCCAAGTACGGACAGCATCCTACGAGCAGTACTTC. The encoded protein is CASSQVRTASYEQYF.

The CDR3 DNA reads TGCAGTGCCCAAAGACTAGCGGGAGTATGGGAGCAGTACTTC. This gives the protein CSAQRLAGVWEQYF. This chain connects TRBV20-1 to TRBJ2-7; 12 bases fit TRBD2. CDR1 and CDR2 (germline): DFQATT, SNEGSKA (reference sequence). The CDR3 covers 14 residues. J lost 7 bases, V lost 6 bases, and 10 bases had no gene match.

This clonotype was seen a handful of times. CDR3 residues: CSARGGETQYF. The CDR3 nucleotides are TGCAGTGCTAGGGGTGGGGAGACCCAGTACTTC. This sequence joins TRBV20-1 and TRBJ2-5; D uncertain. Trimming cost V 3 bases and J 5 bases, with 7 bases left between them. Germline V gene sequence: CDR1 DFQATT, CDR2 SNEGSKA (reference sequence). This CDR3 has 11 amino acids.

A word on this clonotype: The CDR3 does not close with the conserved phenylalanine or tryptophan, likely indicating a read error. The V call is TRBV7-9, the J call TRBJ2-2; D not certain. Germline-derived CDR1 and CDR2 are SEHNR and FQNEAQ (reference sequence). The V gene lost 7 bases and the J gene lost 6 bases, with 15 bases spanning the gap. This CDR3 contains 14 residues. The CDR3 DNA follows: TGTGCCAGCACCGCCGAGCCCAAGTCCGGGGAGCTGTTTTCT. This translates into CASTAEPKSGELFS.

This clonotype appeared a few times. This sequence joins TRBV20-1 and TRBJ1-3, with a possible D match to TRBD1 (6 bases). Germline assignment: CDR1 DFQATT and CDR2 SNEGSKA (reference sequence). With 2 bases removed from V and 2 bases from J, the gap between germline ends came to 7 bases. The CDR3 has 13 residues. The CDR3 sequence: CSARRTAGNTIYF. The CDR3 region has the DNA TGCAGTGCTAGAAGGACAGCTGGAAACACCATATATTTT.